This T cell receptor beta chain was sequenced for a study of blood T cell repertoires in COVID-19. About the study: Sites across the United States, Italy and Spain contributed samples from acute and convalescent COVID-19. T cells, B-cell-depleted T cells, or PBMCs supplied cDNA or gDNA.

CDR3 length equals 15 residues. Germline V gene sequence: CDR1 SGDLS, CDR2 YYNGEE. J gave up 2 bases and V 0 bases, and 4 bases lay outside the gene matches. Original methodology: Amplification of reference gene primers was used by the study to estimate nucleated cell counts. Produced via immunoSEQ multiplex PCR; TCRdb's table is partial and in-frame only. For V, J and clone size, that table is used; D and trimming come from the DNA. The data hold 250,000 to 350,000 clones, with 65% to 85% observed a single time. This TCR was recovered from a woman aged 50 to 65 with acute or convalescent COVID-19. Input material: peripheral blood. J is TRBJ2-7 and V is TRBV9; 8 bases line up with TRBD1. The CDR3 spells CASSVDLDRAYEQYF. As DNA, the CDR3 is TGTGCCAGCAGCGTAGATCTGGACAGGGCCTACGAGCAGTACTTC.